These 32 T cell receptor beta chains share one sample of origin, sequenced in a study of blood T cell repertoires in COVID-19. Profiled with immunoSEQ multiplex PCR; TCRdb holds only in-frame clones, not every one. The repertoire includes about 480,000 clones, 85% to 90% of them detected once, and 1.5% to 2% sits in the top ten. The sequenced material came from PBMCs or T cells enriched from blood (not recorded which). The receptors were gathered from a woman in her forties who had recovered from COVID-19.

The chain links TRBV4-3 to TRBJ1-6; the D gene is possibly TRBD1 (5 bases). The CDR3 has 15 amino acids. CDR1 and CDR2 from the germline V gene are LGHNA and YSLEER. Trimming pared 2 bases from V and 8 bases from J, leaving 13 bases between. The CDR3 DNA is TGCGCCAGCAGCCAAAACCGGGGGAGCTATTCACCCCTCCACTTT. This gives the protein CASSQNRGSYSPLHF.

Written as DNA, the CDR3 is TGTGCCAGCAGCTTAGATGGCGGACAGGGTCCCTACAATGAGCAGTTCTTC. Protein: CASSLDGGQGPYNEQFF. This rearrangement joins TRBV11-3 to TRBJ2-1; 8 nucleotides match TRBD1. CDR1 is SGHNT, CDR2 YENEEA, per germline. This CDR3 is 17 amino acids long. After removal of 0 bases from V and 2 bases from J, the junction contained 6 bases not matched to a gene.

The chain is built from TRBV11-3 and TRBJ2-1, with a weak D call TRBD1 (6 bases). The CDR3 totals 12 residues. The germline V and J ends were trimmed by 4 bases and 7 bases, with 8 bases remaining between them. CDR1 and CDR2 (germline): SGHNT, YENEEA. The CDR3 sequence is CASSSQGNEQFF. The CDR3 DNA is TGTGCCAGCAGCTCACAGGGTAATGAGCAGTTCTTC.

V gene TRBV4-2 combines with J gene TRBJ1-1; 7 bases line up with TRBD1. In germline, CDR1 is LGHNA, CDR2 YNFKEQ. V gave up 3 bases and J gave up 5 bases; unmatched junction bases: 6. This CDR3 has 14 residues. DNA of the CDR3: TGTGCCAGCAGCCAGCAGGGGGTGGATACTGAAGCTTTCTTT. It specifies CASSQQGVDTEAFF.

V usage is TRBV27 and J usage is TRBJ1-2, with TRBD1 identical over 8 bases. Germline V gene data show CDR1 as MNHEY and CDR2 as SMNVEV (reference sequence). V was clipped by 5 bases and J by 2 bases; unmatched bases: 1. The CDR3 runs to 13 residues. The CDR3 here is CASSRTGNYGYTF. CDR3 bases: TGTGCCAGCAGTAGGACAGGGAACTATGGCTACACCTTC.

The chain links TRBV5-1 to TRBJ1-4, with TRBD1 as a possible D gene (6 bases). Germline V gives CDR1 SGHRS, CDR2 YFSETQ. V shed 0 bases and J shed 6 bases, with 12 bases lying between them. There are 15 residues in the CDR3. DNA of the CDR3: TGCGCCAGCAGCTTGGTACCGGGGGGCGATGAAAAACTGTTTTTT. Its translation is CASSLVPGGDEKLFF.

In its sample, this clone was seen once. V usage is TRBV27 and J usage is TRBJ2-4; D is undetermined. Germline V gene lookup returns CDR1 MNHEY and CDR2 SMNVEV (reference sequence). The CDR3 covers 9 residues. Trimming removed 3 bases from V and 11 bases from J, with 2 bases in between. The CDR3 DNA is TGTGCCAGCAGTTTCTTTCAGTACTTC. It encodes CASSFFQYF.

This clone was picked up a small number of times. V is TRBV9 and J is TRBJ2-5; D gene unclear. Trimming stripped 4 bases from V and 1 base from J, with 20 bases between. The CDR3 has 17 residues. Germline V CDR1 and CDR2: SGDLS, YYNGEE. CDR3 sequence: CASSPTALGSIQETQYF. Written as DNA, the CDR3 is TGTGCCAGCAGCCCGACGGCTTTAGGTAGCATCCAAGAGACCCAGTACTTC. Full variable domain (missing parts from reference TRBV9 and TRBJ2-5): DSGVTQTPKHLITATGQRVTLRCSPRSGDLSVYWYQQSLDQGLQFLIQYYNGEERAKGNILERFSAQQFPDLHSELNLSSLELGDSALYFCASSPTALGSIQETQYFGPGTRLLVL.

V usage is TRBV2 and J usage is TRBJ1-1, with 7 bases aligning to TRBD1. Germline CDR1 and CDR2: SNHLY and FYNNEI. CDR3 length: 12 amino acids. V lost 6 bases to trimming and J lost 11 bases; unmatched junction nucleotides: 9. This CDR3 reads CASRDRVIDAFF. CDR3 in DNA: TGTGCCAGCAGAGACAGGGTCATAGATGCTTTCTTT.

The rearrangement uses TRBV10-1 and TRBJ1-2; no definite D call. Trimming took 2 bases from V and 2 from J, leaving 15 bases between them. The CDR3 totals 16 residues. CDR1 and CDR2 (germline): WNHNN, SYGVQD (reference sequence). This CDR3 is CASSEEDRGENYGYTF. The CDR3 region has the DNA TGCGCCAGCAGTGAGGAGGATCGGGGTGAAAACTATGGCTACACCTTC.

The gene calls are TRBV7-9 and TRBJ2-3; 7 bases match TRBD2. CDR1 and CDR2 (germline): SEHNR, FQNEAQ (reference sequence). The CDR3 length is 16 residues. J was trimmed by 2 bases and V by 5 bases; bases with no gene match: 10. CDR3 in amino acids: CASSIGTTTYTDTQYF. The CDR3 DNA reads TGTGCCAGCAGCATCGGGACTACCACGTACACAGATACGCAGTATTTT.

CDR3 bases: TGCAGTGCTAGTAGGCTAGCGGGAGGGACTTTCTACAATGAGCAGTTCTTC. Its translation: CSASRLAGGTFYNEQFF. The V call is TRBV20-1, the J call TRBJ2-1; TRBD2 matches at 12 bases. CDR3 length equals 17 residues. With V trimmed by 3 bases and J by 3 bases, 9 bases remained unmatched. Germline assignment: CDR1 DFQATT and CDR2 SNEGSKA (reference sequence).

Only one count was recorded for this clone. The rearrangement uses TRBV29-1 and TRBJ2-2, with D maybe TRBD1 (5 bases). Germline V gene sequence: CDR1 SQVTM, CDR2 ANQGSEA. Deletions cut 5 bases from V and 3 bases from J, with 13 bases between. CDR3 length: 14 residues. CDR3 DNA sequence: TGCAGCGTTATAGACAGCCTATACACCGGGGAGCTGTTTTTT. It specifies CSVIDSLYTGELFF.

The table lists this clone with a count of one. V gene TRBV10-3 combines with J gene TRBJ1-1, with 11 bases identical to TRBD1. The CDR3 sequence is 14 residues long. V was pared by 8 bases and J by 5 bases, with 7 bases of the junction left unmatched. Germline V lookup: CDR1 ENHRY, CDR2 SYGVKD. CDR3 DNA sequence: TGTGCCATCGGCCGGGACAGGGGGGTGACTGAAGCTTTCTTT. The encoded protein is CAIGRDRGVTEAFF.

This clone was found once. The gene calls are TRBV11-2 and TRBJ2-7; 11 bases map to TRBD2. V shed 5 bases and J 0 bases; nucleotides not matched to a gene: 6. CDR3 size: 16 residues. The V gene's germline CDR1 is SGHAT and CDR2 FQNNGV. This chain's CDR3 is CASSLIAGGSSYEQYF. The CDR3 DNA follows: TGTGCCAGCAGCCTCATAGCGGGAGGGAGCTCCTACGAGCAGTACTTC. Full variable domain (missing parts from reference TRBV11-2 and TRBJ2-7): EAGVAQSPRYKIIEKRQSVAFWCNPISGHATLYWYQQILGQGPKLLIQFQNNGVVDDSQLPKDRFSAERLKGVDSTLKIQPAKLEDSAVYLCASSLIAGGSSYEQYFGPGTRLTVT.

The chain links TRBV6-5 to TRBJ1-6; a possible D gene is TRBD1 (5 bases). The CDR3 runs to 15 residues. CDR1 is MNHEY and CDR2 is SVGAGI in the germline V gene. Trimming took off 4 bases at V and 10 bases at J, with 17 bases between the two ends. CDR3: CASSLSGQGGSPLHF. CDR3 DNA: TGTGCCAGCAGTTTATCCGGGCAGGGTGGATCACCCCTCCACTTT.

The chain joins TRBV6-4 to TRBJ1-1; D might be TRBD1 (6 bases). Germline V gives CDR1 MRHNA, CDR2 SNTAGT. Trimming pared 2 bases from V and 4 bases from J, leaving 8 bases between. The length of the CDR3 is 13 residues. The CDR3 DNA reads TGTGCCAGCAGTGACGCCAGGGGCACTGAAGCTTTCTTT. It yields the protein CASSDARGTEAFF.

Of note for this clone: Other DNA sequences from this sample encode an identical CDR3 as well. This chain joins TRBV19 and TRBJ1-5, with D perhaps TRBD1 (6 bases). The CDR3 is 16 residues long. V lost 4 bases to trimming and J lost 0 bases, with 13 bases between them. Germline assignment: CDR1 LNHDA and CDR2 SQIVND (reference sequence). This chain's CDR3 is CASSTRTDYSNQPQHF. CDR3 coding DNA: TGTGCCAGTAGTACCAGGACAGACTATAGCAATCAGCCCCAGCATTTT.

The V and J genes are TRBV4-3 and TRBJ1-1; D uncertain. The CDR3 loop spans 14 amino acids. V shed 1 base and J shed 6 bases, with 12 bases lying between them. Germline CDR1 and CDR2: LGHNA and YSLEER. For the CDR3, the DNA is TGCGCCAGCAGCCAAGGACTCGCCGTTTCTGAAGCTTTCTTT. The encoded protein is CASSQGLAVSEAFF.

The gene calls are TRBV11-3 and TRBJ2-1; 14 bases match TRBD2. J lost 14 bases, V lost 5 bases, and 11 bases had no gene match. The CDR3 consists of 15 residues. The germline V gene has CDR1 SGHNT and CDR2 YENEEA. CDR3 coding DNA: TGTGCCAGCAGCCCCGGGACTAGCGGGAGTTGGCCGGAGTTCTTC. Encoded protein: CASSPGTSGSWPEFF.

The chain joins TRBV15 to TRBJ2-5; TRBD2 agrees at 11 bases. Germline loops: CDR1 LNHNV, CDR2 YYDKDF (reference sequence). V gave up 3 bases and J gave up 2 bases; unmatched junction bases: 11. This CDR3 region has 18 residues. The DNA of the CDR3 is TGTGCCACCAGCAGGAATAGCGGGAGGGCCGGCCCACAAGAGACCCAGTACTTC. Translating gives CATSRNSGRAGPQETQYF.

The count of this clone is one. The chain joins TRBV10-3 to TRBJ1-5, with D possibly being TRBD1 (6 bases). Deletions cut 3 bases from V and 4 bases from J, with 10 bases between. Germline V gene data show CDR1 as ENHRY and CDR2 as SYGVKD. The CDR3 is 14 residues long. The CDR3, as DNA: TGTGCCATCAGTGACGGACAGAATAATCAGCCCCAGCATTTT. This translates into CAISDGQNNQPQHF.

This clone occurred once. The genes are TRBV7-6 and TRBJ2-7, with TRBD1 as a possible D gene (6 bases). The CDR3 covers 14 residues. Germline CDR1 and CDR2: SGHVS and FNYEAQ. V gave up 4 bases and J gave up 1 base, with 11 bases separating them. CDR3 in amino acids: CASSSMDRSYEQYF. CDR3 nucleotide sequence: TGTGCCAGCAGCTCGATGGACAGATCCTACGAGCAGTACTTC.

Only a few counts were recorded for this clone. The V call is TRBV7-9, the J call TRBJ2-2, with a possible D match to TRBD1 (5 bases). The V end lost 4 bases, the J end lost 4 bases, and 16 bases lay between the germline ends. The CDR3 length is 16 residues. The germline CDR1 and CDR2 sequences are SEHNR and FQNEAQ (reference sequence). This CDR3 reads CASSSDSAPGTGELFF. The CDR3 nucleotides read TGTGCCAGCAGCTCCGACAGTGCCCCGGGCACCGGGGAGCTGTTTTTT.

The rearrangement uses TRBV12-3 or TRBV12-4 and TRBJ1-2; 8 positions agree with TRBD1. The CDR3 extends over 13 amino acids. With V trimmed by 6 bases and J by 4 bases, 4 bases remained unmatched. The CDR3 protein is CASRDRVAYGYTF. The CDR3 DNA reads as TGTGCCAGCAGGGACAGGGTTGCCTATGGCTACACCTTC.

CDR3 DNA sequence: TGTGCCAGCAGTTACCCCGCGGACTACAATGAGCAGTTCTTC. Encoded protein: CASSYPADYNEQFF. The rearrangement links TRBV6-2 or TRBV6-3 to TRBJ2-1; D remains ambiguous. This CDR3 has 14 residues. Germline V gene lookup returns CDR1 MNHEY and CDR2 SVGEGT. The ends were cut back, 2 bases at V and 3 bases at J, with 8 bases in the middle.

The gene calls are TRBV24-1 and TRBJ1-1, with 8 bases that match TRBD1. Germline V gene sequence: CDR1 KGHDR, CDR2 SFDVKD. There are 14 residues in the CDR3. V was clipped by 3 bases and J by 10 bases; unmatched bases: 9. The CDR3 sequence: CATSDSVRGRGAFF. In DNA, the CDR3 is TGTGCCACCAGTGATAGTGTCAGGGGGCGCGGAGCTTTCTTT.

This chain links TRBV4-3 with TRBJ2-7, with D unclear. Germline V gene lookup returns CDR1 LGHNA and CDR2 YSLEER. V was pared by 0 bases and J by 2 bases, with 5 bases between. This CDR3 has 13 residues. As DNA, the CDR3 is TGCGCCAGCAGCCAAGATCGTACCTACGAGCAGTACTTC. Amino acids: CASSQDRTYEQYF.

The chain uses TRBV10-3 and TRBJ2-1; possibly TRBD2 for D (6 bases). The CDR3 spans 16 residues. Per the germline V gene, CDR1 is ENHRY and CDR2 is SYGVKD. Trimming left V 3 bases short and J 7 bases short, with 19 bases between. As DNA, the CDR3 is TGTGCCATCAGTGATCCCTCAAGGAGGGTTCGAAATGAGCAGTTCTTC. Translation: CAISDPSRRVRNEQFF.

V gene TRBV7-2 combines with J gene TRBJ1-4; 9 bases are shared with TRBD1. Trimming removed 5 bases from V and 8 bases from J; junction bases left unmatched: 6. CDR3 length equals 14 residues. The germline V gene has CDR1 SGHTA and CDR2 FQGNSA. The DNA of the CDR3 is TGTGCCAGCAGCCGGGACAGGGTCCTGGAAAAACTGTTTTTT. Its translation: CASSRDRVLEKLFF. Drawing the rest from reference TRBV7-2 and TRBJ1-4, the complete variable domain is GAGVSQSPSNKVTEKGKDVELRCDPISGHTALYWYRQSLGQGLEFLIYFQGNSAPDKSGLPSDRFSAERTGGSVSTLTIQRTQQEDSAVYLCASSRDRVLEKLFFGSGTQLSVL.

This chain joins TRBV3-1 (or the pseudogene TRBV3-2) and TRBJ1-1, with D possibly TRBD1 on 5 matching bases. This CDR3 has 14 amino acids. Between the trimmed V and J ends, which lost 6 bases and 3 bases, there was a span of 14 bases. Germline CDR1 reads LGHDT; CDR2 reads YNNKEL (reference sequence). This chain's CDR3 is CASSRTSLYTEAFF. The CDR3 bases are TGTGCCAGCAGTCGGACATCCCTGTACACTGAAGCTTTCTTT.

The V gene is TRBV6-5, the J gene TRBJ2-1; TRBD2 is a possible D gene (5 bases). This CDR3 is 15 amino acids long. Germline V lookup: CDR1 MNHEY, CDR2 SVGAGI. V was pared by 5 bases and J by 4 bases, with 15 bases between. CDR3 protein: CASSTLGGSYNEQFF. In DNA form, the CDR3 reads TGTGCCAGCAGTACCCTCGGCGGGTCATACAATGAGCAGTTCTTC.